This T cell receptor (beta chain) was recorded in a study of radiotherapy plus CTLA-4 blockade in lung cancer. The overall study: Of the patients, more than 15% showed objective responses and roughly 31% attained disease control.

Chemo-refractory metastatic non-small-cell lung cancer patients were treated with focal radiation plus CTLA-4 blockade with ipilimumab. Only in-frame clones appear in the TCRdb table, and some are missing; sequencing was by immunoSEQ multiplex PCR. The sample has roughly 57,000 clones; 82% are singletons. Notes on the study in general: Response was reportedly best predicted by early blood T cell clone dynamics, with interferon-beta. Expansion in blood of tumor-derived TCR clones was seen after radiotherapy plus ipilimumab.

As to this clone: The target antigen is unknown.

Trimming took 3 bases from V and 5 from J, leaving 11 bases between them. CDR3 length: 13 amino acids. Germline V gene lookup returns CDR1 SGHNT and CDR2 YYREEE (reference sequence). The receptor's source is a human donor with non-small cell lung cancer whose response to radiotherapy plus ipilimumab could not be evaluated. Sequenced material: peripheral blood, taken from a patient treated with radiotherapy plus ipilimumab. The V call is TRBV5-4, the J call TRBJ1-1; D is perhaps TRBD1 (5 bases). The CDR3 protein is CASSSPQGTEAFF. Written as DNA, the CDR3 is TGTGCCAGCAGCTCTCCTCAGGGAACTGAAGCTTTCTTT.